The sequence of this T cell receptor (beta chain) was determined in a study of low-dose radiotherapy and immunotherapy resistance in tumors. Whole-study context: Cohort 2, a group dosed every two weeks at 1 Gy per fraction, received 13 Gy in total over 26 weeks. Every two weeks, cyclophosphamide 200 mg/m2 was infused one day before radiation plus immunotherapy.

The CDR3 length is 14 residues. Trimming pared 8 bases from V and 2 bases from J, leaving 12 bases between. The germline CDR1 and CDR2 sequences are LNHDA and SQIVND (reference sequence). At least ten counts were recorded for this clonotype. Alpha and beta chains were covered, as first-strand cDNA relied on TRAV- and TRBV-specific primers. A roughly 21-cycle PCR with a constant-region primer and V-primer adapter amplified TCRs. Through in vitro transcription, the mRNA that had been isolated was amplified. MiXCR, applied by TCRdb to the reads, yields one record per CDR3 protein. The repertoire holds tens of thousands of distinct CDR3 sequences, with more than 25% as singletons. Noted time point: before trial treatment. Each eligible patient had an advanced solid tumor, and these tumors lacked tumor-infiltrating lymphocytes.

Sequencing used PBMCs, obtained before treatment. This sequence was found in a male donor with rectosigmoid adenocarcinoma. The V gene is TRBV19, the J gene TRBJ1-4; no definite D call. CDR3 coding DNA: TGTGCCAGTGGCAGTAGTCTCACTAATGAAAAACTGTTTTTT. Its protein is CASGSSLTNEKLFF.